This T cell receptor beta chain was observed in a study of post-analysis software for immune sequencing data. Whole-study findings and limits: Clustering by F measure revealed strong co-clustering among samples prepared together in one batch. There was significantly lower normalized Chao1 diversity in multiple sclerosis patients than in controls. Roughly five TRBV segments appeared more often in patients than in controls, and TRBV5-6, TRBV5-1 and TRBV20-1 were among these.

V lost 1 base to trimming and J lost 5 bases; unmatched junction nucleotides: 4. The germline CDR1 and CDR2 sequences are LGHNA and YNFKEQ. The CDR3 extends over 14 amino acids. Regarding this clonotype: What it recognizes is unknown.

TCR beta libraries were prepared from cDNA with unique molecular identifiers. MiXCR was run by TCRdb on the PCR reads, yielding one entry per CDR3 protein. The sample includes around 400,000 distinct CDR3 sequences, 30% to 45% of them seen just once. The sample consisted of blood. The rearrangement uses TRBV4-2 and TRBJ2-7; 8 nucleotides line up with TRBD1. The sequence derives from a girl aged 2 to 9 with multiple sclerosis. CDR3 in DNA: TGTGCCAGCAGCCAAGGGGGACAGGAAGACGAGCAGTACTTC. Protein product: CASSQGGQEDEQYF.